Sequencing of this TCR beta chain was carried out in a study of T cell repertoires in cytomegalovirus infection. Looking at the study overall: HLA-B-restricted CMV epitopes that are well studied were used alongside recently identified HLA-C-restricted ones. Shared public TCR beta signatures pointed to both CMV infection and a matching HLA type.

The CDR3 has 15 amino acids. CDR1 and CDR2 from the germline V gene are SGHTA and FQGNSA. Trimming shortened V by 1 base and J by 10 bases, and 17 bases separated the two germline ends. TCRdb reanalysed the reads using MiXCR and keeps one entry per CDR3 protein. The profile shows approximately 300,000 distinct CDR3 sequences, 20% to 30% of them singletons. This clonotype was counted at least ten times. The antigen is undetermined. Sequenced material: cultured PBMCs, taken from culture after CMV antigen stimulation. This rearrangement joins TRBV7-2 to TRBJ2-1, with D perhaps being TRBD1 or TRBD2 (5 bases each). The source of this sequence is a human donor in good health (CMV status not recorded). Some clones in this sample may be carry-over from other donors' samples. Here the CDR3 reads CASSLGGRQRLEQFF. In nucleotides, the CDR3 is TGTGCCAGCAGCTTAGGGGGACGGCAGAGACTGGAGCAGTTCTTC.